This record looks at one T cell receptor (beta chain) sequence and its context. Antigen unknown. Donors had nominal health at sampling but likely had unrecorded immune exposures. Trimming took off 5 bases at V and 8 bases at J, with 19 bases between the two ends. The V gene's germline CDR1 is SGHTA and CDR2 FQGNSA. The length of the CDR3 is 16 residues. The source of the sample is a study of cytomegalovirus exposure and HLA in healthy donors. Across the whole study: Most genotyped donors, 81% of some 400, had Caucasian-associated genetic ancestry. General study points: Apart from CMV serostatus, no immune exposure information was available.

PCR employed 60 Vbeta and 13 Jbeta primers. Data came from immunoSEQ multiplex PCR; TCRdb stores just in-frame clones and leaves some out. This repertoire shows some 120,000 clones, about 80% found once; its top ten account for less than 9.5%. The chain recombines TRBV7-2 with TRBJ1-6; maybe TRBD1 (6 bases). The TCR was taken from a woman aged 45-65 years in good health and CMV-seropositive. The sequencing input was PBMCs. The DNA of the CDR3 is TGTGCCAGCAGCCCAGAAGGGACAAGAAGGGATTCACCCCTCCACTTT. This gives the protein CASSPEGTRRDSPLHF.